This is a list of T cell receptor beta chains from one sample in a study of post-analysis software for immune sequencing data. TCRdb analysed the PCR reads with MiXCR anew, one entry per CDR3 protein. The sample lists 750,000 to 950,000 distinct CDR3 sequences; roughly 58% were seen once. Sequenced: blood. The receptors shown here come from a girl between 5 and 17 years old with multiple sclerosis. Each CDR3 is given without its conserved first and last residue.

j_gene: TRBJ1-1; v_gene: TRBV7-9; CDR3aa: ASSSLRDTTEAF
j_gene: TRBJ2-1; v_gene: TRBV12-5; CDR3aa: ASGLAGLTEQF
j_gene: TRBJ2-3; v_gene: TRBV20-1; CDR3aa: SASIRSASTDTQY
j_gene: TRBJ2-5; v_gene: TRBV2; CDR3aa: ASRRTGRETQY
j_gene: TRBJ2-7; v_gene: TRBV7-2; CDR3aa: ASSLVQGSRLYEQY
j_gene: TRBJ2-1; v_gene: TRBV7-6; CDR3aa: ASSSSGRFNEQF
j_gene: TRBJ1-2; v_gene: TRBV20-1; CDR3aa: SARGQGSRGYT
j_gene: TRBJ1-2; v_gene: TRBV7-8; CDR3aa: ASSFDILYGYT
j_gene: TRBJ2-1; v_gene: TRBV29-1; CDR3aa: SVVVGVTIYNEQF
j_gene: TRBJ1-5; v_gene: TRBV7-2; CDR3aa: ASSTRQGPNQPQH
j_gene: TRBJ2-7; v_gene: TRBV20-1; CDR3aa: SATGEQGFSYEQY
j_gene: TRBJ2-5; v_gene: TRBV12-3/TRBV12-4; CDR3aa: ASRPGQGEETQY
j_gene: TRBJ2-5; v_gene: TRBV6-5; CDR3aa: ASSYRPLTGQETQY
j_gene: TRBJ1-5; v_gene: TRBV2; CDR3aa: ASTAGQGNQPQH
j_gene: TRBJ2-7; v_gene: TRBV29-1; CDR3aa: SVESAGNEGHYEQY
j_gene: -; v_gene: TRBV7-9; CDR3aa: ASSVLGAYEQY
j_gene: TRBJ1-1; v_gene: TRBV7-9; CDR3aa: ASSAIGPEAF
j_gene: TRBJ2-1; v_gene: TRBV10-2; CDR3aa: ASRSPKTSGRGSEQF
j_gene: TRBJ2-3; v_gene: TRBV7-2; CDR3aa: ASSLIIYTDTQY
j_gene: TRBJ2-1; v_gene: TRBV9; CDR3aa: ASSVEDSFNNEQF
j_gene: TRBJ2-3; v_gene: TRBV12-3/TRBV12-4; CDR3aa: ASSRRRGGGTDTQY
j_gene: TRBJ2-3; v_gene: TRBV5-1; CDR3aa: ASSLASNTDTQY
j_gene: TRBJ2-7; v_gene: TRBV6-6; CDR3aa: ASRSPGLGSSYEQY
j_gene: TRBJ2-7; v_gene: TRBV6-5; CDR3aa: ASSYLASGSFWEQY
j_gene: TRBJ2-5; v_gene: TRBV20-1; CDR3aa: SVLWHIGQETQY
j_gene: -; v_gene: TRBV12-3/TRBV12-4; CDR3aa: ASTNRLAETQY
j_gene: TRBJ2-5; v_gene: TRBV6-2/TRBV6-3; CDR3aa: ASILSGRQETQY
j_gene: TRBJ1-2; v_gene: TRBV20-1; CDR3aa: SARDGRGPRDYGYT
j_gene: TRBJ2-3; v_gene: TRBV7-7; CDR3aa: ASSLAYRSSTDTQY
j_gene: -; v_gene: TRBV5-1; CDR3aa: ASSSGTSGGYEQY
j_gene: TRBJ2-1; v_gene: TRBV12-3/TRBV12-4; CDR3aa: ASSLAGGPSNEQF
j_gene: TRBJ1-5; v_gene: TRBV19; CDR3aa: ASSISGTGGADQPQH
j_gene: TRBJ1-2; v_gene: TRBV12-3/TRBV12-4; CDR3aa: ASSLGTGVRGNYGYT
j_gene: TRBJ2-7; v_gene: TRBV3-1; CDR3aa: ASRMTGPRDEQY
j_gene: TRBJ1-1; v_gene: TRBV6-5; CDR3aa: ASSYRAGQRSLEAF
j_gene: TRBJ2-3; v_gene: TRBV5-1; CDR3aa: ASSYPTSGSSGRGYDTQY
j_gene: TRBJ2-7; v_gene: TRBV20-1; CDR3aa: SASKIQGNGEQY
j_gene: TRBJ2-4; v_gene: TRBV5-1; CDR3aa: ASSLEELSAFDIQY
j_gene: TRBJ2-7; v_gene: TRBV5-5; CDR3aa: ASSRTTYEQY
j_gene: TRBJ2-2; v_gene: TRBV12-3/TRBV12-4; CDR3aa: ASSPGLAGELF
j_gene: TRBJ1-1; v_gene: TRBV3-1; CDR3aa: ASSQEVGINTEAF
j_gene: TRBJ1-6; v_gene: TRBV6-5; CDR3aa: ASSYSMGDRPTNSPLH
j_gene: TRBJ2-7; v_gene: TRBV6-5; CDR3aa: ASRGTGGYGEQY
j_gene: TRBJ2-1; v_gene: TRBV20-1; CDR3aa: SARVEVGSYNEQF
j_gene: TRBJ2-1; v_gene: TRBV15; CDR3aa: ATSRDLPGGMGNEQF
j_gene: TRBJ2-7; v_gene: TRBV9; CDR3aa: ASSLTSSSYEQY
j_gene: TRBJ1-1; v_gene: TRBV4-1; CDR3aa: ASSPLEGYTEAF